This TCR beta chain was retrieved from a study of T cell repertoires in cytomegalovirus infection. Via MiXCR, TCRdb re-called the reads, giving one row per CDR3 protein. Among around 250,000 distinct CDR3 sequences listed, about 15% were seen once. Germline V gene data show CDR1 as MDHEN and CDR2 as SYDVKM. This CDR3 comprises 15 residues. The V and J ends lost 6 bases and 0 bases, in that order; junction bases with no gene match: 8. This clonotype was observed many times. This chain connects TRBV28 to TRBJ2-7; TRBD1 aligns across 7 bases. Sequencing used CD8+ T cells from PBMCs. The sequence came from a human donor in good health (CMV status not recorded). Some clones in this sample may be carry-over from other donors' samples. The CDR3 sequence: CASRRNRDSSYEQYF. CDR3 coding DNA: TGTGCCAGCAGGCGAAACCGGGACAGCTCCTACGAGCAGTACTTC.